These 25 T cell receptor beta chains share one sample of origin, sequenced in a study of blood T cell repertoires in COVID-19. Sequencing was performed with immunoSEQ multiplex PCR; in TCRdb, only in-frame clones are kept and a portion is missing. The sample holds about 42,000 clones, around 88% seen once. Sequenced material: peripheral blood. These receptors all come from a human donor in a cohort sampled during active COVID-19.

The chain joins TRBV19 to TRBJ1-1; D unclear. The CDR3 has 15 amino acids. CDR1 and CDR2 from the germline V gene are LNHDA and SQIVND (reference sequence). V shed 5 bases and J shed 0 bases, with 13 bases lying between them. This CDR3 is CASSLRGNMNTEAFF. The CDR3 DNA reads as TGTGCCAGTAGTTTAAGAGGGAACATGAACACTGAAGCTTTCTTT.

V is TRBV11-2 and J is TRBJ2-5, with D maybe TRBD1 (6 bases). The CDR3 has 15 amino acids. Germline V gives CDR1 SGHAT, CDR2 FQNNGV. V was cut by 4 bases and J by 5 bases, with 17 bases left in between. The CDR3 here is CASSYGTLTGETQYF. Here the CDR3 DNA reads TGTGCCAGCAGCTACGGGACACTTACTGGGGAGACCCAGTACTTC.

The V and J genes are TRBV30 and TRBJ1-5; D gene uncertain. The V gene's germline CDR1 is GTSNPN and CDR2 SVGIG (reference sequence). The V and J ends lost 0 bases and 1 base respectively, with 16 bases between them. The CDR3 is 17 residues long. The CDR3 coding sequence is TGTGCCTGGAGTGTCGGATGGACCCGAGGGAGCAATCAGCCCCAGCATTTT. It encodes CAWSVGWTRGSNQPQHF.

The J gene is TRBJ2-1, the V gene TRBV11-3; D might be TRBD2 (5 bases). This CDR3 is 14 amino acids long. V was cut by 4 bases and J by 6 bases, with 13 bases left in between. Germline V CDR1 and CDR2: SGHNT, YENEEA. The CDR3 nucleotides read TGTGCCAGCAGCTCCAGGACTTCTAGCAATGAGCAGTTCTTC. It is translated as CASSSRTSSNEQFF.

V and J are TRBV7-2 and TRBJ2-1; 10 nucleotides line up with TRBD2. V trimming: 1 base; J trimming: 4 bases; junction bases outside the gene matches: 1. The germline V gene encodes CDR1 SGHTA and CDR2 FQGNSA. There are 15 residues in the CDR3. The DNA for the CDR3 is TGTGCCAGCAGCTTAGAAGCGGGGGGGTACAATGAGCAGTTCTTC. It codes for CASSLEAGGYNEQFF.

The chain has TRBV7-9 and TRBJ1-1; D is ambiguous. The CDR3 loop spans 14 amino acids. In germline, CDR1 is SEHNR, CDR2 FQNEAQ (reference sequence). Trimming cost V 4 bases and J 7 bases, with 16 bases left between them. The CDR3 loop reads CASSSPGPEIEAFF. CDR3 sequence (DNA): TGTGCCAGCAGCTCGCCGGGTCCGGAGATTGAAGCTTTCTTT.

This chain joins TRBV4-3 and TRBJ1-2; possibly TRBD1 for D (5 bases). The germline V gene has CDR1 LGHNA and CDR2 YSLEER. The CDR3 is 17 residues long. V was cut by 0 bases and J by 3 bases, with 17 bases left in between. This CDR3 reads CASSQDLVRGVDYGYTF. As DNA, the CDR3 is TGCGCCAGCAGCCAAGATTTAGTGCGGGGGGTGGACTATGGCTACACCTTC.

V usage is TRBV6-6 and J usage is TRBJ1-5; D is perhaps TRBD1 (6 bases). This CDR3 is built from 15 residues. Germline V gene lookup returns CDR1 MNHNY and CDR2 SVGAGI (reference sequence). Trimming took 6 bases from V and 3 from J, leaving 15 bases between them. CDR3 coding DNA: TGTGCCAGCAGCCCGGGGGGCAACACCAATCAGCCCCAGCATTTT. Its protein is CASSPGGNTNQPQHF.

The chain recombines TRBV9 with TRBJ2-7, with TRBD1 matching 11 bases. In germline, CDR1 is SGDLS, CDR2 YYNGEE. The CDR3 length is 13 residues. V lost 4 bases and J lost 6; bases outside the gene matches: 3. The CDR3 DNA is TGTGCCAGCAGCACCGGGACAGGGGGCGAGCAGTACTTC. This gives the protein CASSTGTGGEQYF.

The V call is TRBV27, the J call TRBJ1-1; D unclear. This CDR3 is 13 amino acids long. V was shortened by 3 bases and J by 4 bases, with 9 bases between the two germline ends. CDR1 is MNHEY, CDR2 SMNVEV, per germline (reference sequence). The CDR3 DNA is TGTGCCAGCAGTTTTTTGGCCGTCACTGAAGCTTTCTTT. Amino acids: CASSFLAVTEAFF.

This clone is deemed medium-sized (0.01 to 0.1%). V usage is TRBV2 and J usage is TRBJ2-7, with 10 bases identical to TRBD2. The germline gives CDR1 SNHLY, CDR2 FYNNEI. This CDR3 region has 15 residues. J gave up 6 bases and V 3 bases, and 8 bases lay outside the gene matches. The CDR3 spells CASSENSGRWVEQYF. Written as DNA, the CDR3 is TGTGCCAGCAGTGAGAATAGCGGGAGGTGGGTCGAGCAGTACTTC.

V gene TRBV5-1 combines with J gene TRBJ2-5; 7 nucleotides align to TRBD1. J was trimmed by 5 bases and V by 1 base; bases with no gene match: 5. The CDR3 is 14 amino acids. Germline CDR1 and CDR2: SGHRS and YFSETQ. CDR3 sequence (DNA): TGCGCCAGCAGCTTGCGACAGGGTGGTGAGACCCAGTACTTC. This translates into CASSLRQGGETQYF.

This sequence joins TRBV28 and TRBJ1-6; D is unresolved. Germline V CDR1 and CDR2: MDHEN, SYDVKM. The ends were cut back, 6 bases at V and 8 bases at J, with 14 bases in the middle. The CDR3 extends over 14 amino acids. The CDR3 bases are TGTGCCAGCAGATCGGGAGACGTACATTCACCCCTCCACTTT. This codes for CASRSGDVHSPLHF.

V gene TRBV29-1 combines with J gene TRBJ1-1, with a possible D match to TRBD1 (5 bases). Trimming cost V 4 bases and J 1 base, with 10 bases left between them. This CDR3 region has 13 residues. Per the germline V gene, CDR1 is SQVTM and CDR2 is ANQGSEA. The CDR3 loop is CSVARQKNTEAFF. For the CDR3, the DNA is TGCAGCGTTGCTAGACAGAAGAACACTGAAGCTTTCTTT. The variable domain in full, with the rest retrieved from reference TRBV29-1 and TRBJ1-1, is SAVISQKPSRDICQRGTSLTIQCQVDSQVTMMFWYRQQPGQSLTLIATANQGSEATYESGFVIDKFPISRPNLTFSTLTVSNMSPEDSSIYLCSVARQKNTEAFFGQGTRLTVV.

This clone was observed a few times. This chain connects TRBV7-9 to TRBJ2-5; D may be TRBD2 (6 bases). Looked up from germline, CDR1 is SEHNR and CDR2 is FQNEAQ (reference sequence). V dropped 2 bases and J dropped 2 bases, with 15 bases sitting between them. The length of the CDR3 is 16 residues. The CDR3 loop reads CASSLSGGGDQETQYF. For the CDR3, the DNA is TGTGCCAGCAGCTTATCCGGTGGCGGGGATCAAGAGACCCAGTACTTC.

The V call is TRBV7-3, the J call TRBJ2-1, with 13 bases fitting TRBD2. The CDR3 length is 16 residues. Losses at the gene ends were 5 bases for V and 2 bases for J; bases not matched to a gene: 3. The germline V gene encodes CDR1 SGHTA and CDR2 FQGTGA. CDR3 sequence (DNA): TGTGCCAGCAGCCGAACTAGCGGGGGGGCCTACAATGAGCAGTTCTTC. Its protein is CASSRTSGGAYNEQFF.

This chain connects TRBV9 to TRBJ2-3; 10 bases are shared with TRBD2. V lost 0 bases, J lost 1 base, and 8 bases stayed unmatched. The CDR3 is 18 residues long. The germline V gene has CDR1 SGDLS and CDR2 YYNGEE. CDR3 sequence: CASSVGSGGALGTDTQYF. The CDR3 DNA reads TGTGCCAGCAGCGTAGGAAGCGGGGGGGCCTTGGGCACAGATACGCAGTATTTT.

The chain has TRBV24-1 and TRBJ2-3; 12 positions match TRBD2. Germline V CDR1 and CDR2: KGHDR, SFDVKD. The CDR3 spans 16 residues. V shed 4 bases and J 6 bases; nucleotides not matched to a gene: 7. CDR3 nucleotides: TGTGCCACCAGTGACCGACTAGCGGGAGTCGCCGATACGCAGTATTTT. It is translated as CATSDRLAGVADTQYF.

J is TRBJ1-2 and V is TRBV6-5; D unresolved. V was pared by 10 bases and J by 7 bases, with 19 bases between. The germline CDR1 and CDR2 sequences are MNHEY and SVGAGI. This CDR3 comprises 13 residues. CDR3 amino acids: CAIYTPGGGGYTF. In nucleotides, the CDR3 is TGTGCCATCTACACTCCCGGCGGAGGTGGCTACACCTTC.

V is TRBV29-1 and J is TRBJ1-2, with D hard to call. The germline V gene has CDR1 SQVTM and CDR2 ANQGSEA. The CDR3 contains 13 residues. V lost 0 bases to trimming and J lost 5 bases, with 10 bases between them. DNA of the CDR3: TGCAGCGTTGAAGAGCGCCACCGGTATGGCTACACCTTC. It translates to CSVEERHRYGYTF.

In DNA, the CDR3 is TGCGCCAGCAGTGGGGCAGGAAAAGTTGAAACTGAAGCTTTCTTT. It translates to CASSGAGKVETEAFF. The chain uses TRBV4-3 and TRBJ1-1; the D gene is possibly TRBD1 (5 bases). This CDR3 has 15 amino acids. The germline CDR1 and CDR2 sequences are LGHNA and YSLEER. V was shortened by 6 bases and J by 5 bases, with 19 bases between the two germline ends.

The chain couples TRBV20-1 to TRBJ1-6, with 7 positions matching TRBD1. CDR3 length: 13 amino acids. Germline-derived CDR1 and CDR2 are DFQATT and SNEGSKA (reference sequence). Losses at the gene ends were 3 bases for V and 7 bases for J; bases not matched to a gene: 3. DNA of the CDR3: TGCAGTGCTAGTGACAGGGAAAATTCACCCCTCCACTTT. This gives the protein CSASDRENSPLHF.

The chain employs TRBV5-4 and TRBJ2-1; 7 bases are a match to TRBD1. CDR3 size: 15 residues. Trimming at V came to 3 bases and at J to 10 bases, leaving 13 bases not matched to a gene. Germline V gene sequence: CDR1 SGHNT, CDR2 YYREEE (reference sequence). DNA for the CDR3: TGTGCCAGCAGCTCCTTCGACAGGGCCTATGGGGAGCAGTTCTTC. Translated, it gives CASSSFDRAYGEQFF.

The chain uses TRBV5-1 and TRBJ1-2, with D perhaps matching TRBD1 (5 bases). The CDR3 runs 14 residues. The V gene lost 1 base and the J gene lost 2 bases, with 9 bases spanning the gap. Germline CDR1 SGHRS, CDR2 YFSETQ. The CDR3 loop reads CASSLQDKNYGYTF. CDR3 coding DNA: TGCGCCAGCAGCTTGCAGGACAAGAACTATGGCTACACCTTC.

This chain joins TRBV5-4 and TRBJ1-5; D ambiguous. The CDR3 is made up of 14 amino acids. Deletions cut 4 bases from V and 4 bases from J, with 12 bases between. Germline lookup yields CDR1 SGHNT and CDR2 YYREEE (reference sequence). Here the CDR3 reads CASSSDWVNQPQHF. CDR3 in DNA: TGTGCCAGCAGCAGCGACTGGGTGAATCAGCCCCAGCATTTT.